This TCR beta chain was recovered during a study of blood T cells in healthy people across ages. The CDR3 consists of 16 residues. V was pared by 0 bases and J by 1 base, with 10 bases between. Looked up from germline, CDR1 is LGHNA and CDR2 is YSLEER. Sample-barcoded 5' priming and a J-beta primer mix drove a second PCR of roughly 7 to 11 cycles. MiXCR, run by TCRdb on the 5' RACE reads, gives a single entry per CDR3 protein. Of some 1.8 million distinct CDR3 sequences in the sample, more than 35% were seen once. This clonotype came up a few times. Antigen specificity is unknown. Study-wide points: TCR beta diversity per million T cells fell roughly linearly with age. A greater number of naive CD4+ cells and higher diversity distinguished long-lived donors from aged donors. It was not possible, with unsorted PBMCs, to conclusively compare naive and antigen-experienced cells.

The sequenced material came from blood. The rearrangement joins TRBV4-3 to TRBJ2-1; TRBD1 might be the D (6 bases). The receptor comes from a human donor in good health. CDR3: CASSQDFTGSYNEQFF. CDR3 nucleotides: TGCGCCAGCAGCCAAGATTTCACAGGGTCCTACAATGAGCAGTTCTTC.